Included here is one T cell receptor beta chain sequence, with context. After removal of 6 bases from V and 2 bases from J, the junction contained 7 bases not matched to a gene. There are 16 residues in the CDR3. Reverse transcription of roughly 0.45 to 1 ug RNA used random hexamers. The CDR3 of TCR beta was amplified by immunoSEQ multiplex PCR across 54 Vbeta and 13 Jbeta. TCRdb redid the calling of the immunoSEQ multiplex PCR reads with MiXCR, one entry per CDR3 protein. Among fewer than 300,000 distinct CDR3 sequences listed, about 88% were seen once. This sample was taken from a study of CD8 T cells in Susac syndrome.

The material sequenced was CD8+ T cells from PBMCs. The rearrangement joins TRBV12-3 or TRBV12-4 to TRBJ2-2, with 9 nucleotides matching TRBD2. The TCR originated in a human donor with multiple sclerosis. The CDR3 reads CASRLTSGFNTGELFF. The CDR3 region has the DNA TGTGCCAGCAGACTGACTAGCGGCTTTAACACCGGGGAGCTGTTTTTT.